This TCR beta chain was observed in a study of blood T cell repertoires in COVID-19. Sequenced by immunoSEQ multiplex PCR; TCRdb stores in-frame clones only, minus some. The table lists tens of thousands of clones, 80% to 90% of them singletons, with 3% to 4.5% in the top ten. The length of the CDR3 is 15 residues. V shed 6 bases and J shed 6 bases, with 22 bases lying between them. The germline V gene encodes CDR1 SQVTM and CDR2 ANQGSEA. Cohort placement rested on clinical history that participants reported themselves. Sequencing used PBMCs or T cells enriched from blood (not recorded which). This TCR was recovered from a woman aged 40 to 50 with acute COVID-19. This chain joins TRBV29-1 and TRBJ2-3, with D perhaps TRBD2 (7 bases). The CDR3 loop reads CSVAGLGGRLDTQYF. The CDR3 region has the DNA TGCAGCGTGGCAGGTTTGGGGGGGCGGTTGGATACGCAGTATTTT.